This TCR beta chain was obtained from a study of cytomegalovirus exposure and HLA in healthy donors (dated by TCRdb to 2015 to 2018). Study-wide context: An earlier analysis of 587 of the donors reported about 280 Gb of sequence data and 117 million unique TCR beta sequences obtained from approximately 180 million T cells. Among around 400 genotyped donors of the cohort, an average of approximately 250,000 unique TCR beta nucleotide sequences were sequenced per donor, 15% to 20% of them non-productive. A later analysis re-analyzed previously published TCR beta repertoires from roughly 630 donors and added high-resolution HLA genotyping to study TCR occurrence patterns. Alongside the repertoire data, information on donor age, sex, ethnicity and CMV serostatus was compiled. To predict cytomegalovirus infection status, the study brought together high-throughput TCR immunosequencing, statistical association of individual TCRs with disease status, and machine learning. Roughly 5 DR-DQ haplotypes were handled as single units for association and clustering, since linkage in the cohort was strong. Genome-wide SNP genotypes for about 65% of the 666 donors were used in a later genetic analysis, which treated that subset as a discovery cohort. To decide whether each TCR beta V gene segment behaved as functional or pseudogenic, an earlier analysis of fewer than 750 of the donors relied on high-throughput TCR beta sequencing. All discovery cohort repertoires had been generated on a single sequencing platform. An early release that covered about 600 HLA-typed donors contained about 300 gigabases of sequencing data and about 84 million unique TCR sequences. The study was designed to test whether signatures of past pathogen exposure could be identified by cataloging public T cell receptors. Besides the first cohort of approximately 670 subjects, a separate validation cohort made up of 120 different subjects was used. Typing coverage varied by locus: about 629-630 donors for A, B, C, DRB1 and DQB1; 500 to 550 for DQA1; over 600 for DPA1; more than 450 for DPB1. The study profiled the T cell repertoires of about 640 subjects by immunosequencing and related them to cytomegalovirus serostatus. The genetic ancestry cluster associated with self-reported Caucasian donors included about 84% of the 398 genotyped donors. HLA typing covered class I and class II loci at four-digit resolution. In the later analysis, no new phenotypic data were used to find candidate immune exposures; instead, reliance was placed on TCR beta sequences and their occurrence across donors. The investigation overall reported the following: Sequencing depth was assumed to be roughly uniform across donors in the presence/absence analyses, though that assumption may not hold. Some IMGT-functional V segments, including TRBV6-2 and TRBV6-3, could not be distinguished by the 87-base-pair reads and were therefore excluded. Because counts were too low, around 18 rarely observed V segments, including chromosome 9 orphons, were left out of the earlier analysis of 500 to 750 of the donors. The only immune exposure information available for the cohort was CMV serostatus. A cluster of highly shared sequence variants was judged likely to represent a technical artifact of the sequencing pipeline. In a later genetic analysis, a missense DCLRE1C variant was associated with V-gene and J-gene trimming of TCR beta chains, and the association was replicated in an independent cohort. Most TCR sequences were seen in very few donors, while some public TCRs were found in many individuals. In an earlier analysis of around 500 of the donors, most TCR beta V segments appeared in productive rearrangements about 87% or about 30% of the time, broadly matching IMGT annotations. Correlated functional status among segregating V segments might be attributable to linkage disequilibrium, but an unknown experimental factor could not be ruled out. A later genetic analysis reported fewer N-insertions in productive TCRs among donors in an Asian-associated ancestry cluster than the roughly 690-donor mean. Cytomegalovirus status was reported to be diagnosed by the classifier with high specificity and sensitivity in both the original and validation cohorts. Because HLA typing was unavailable for some donors at each locus, only the typed subset was used in association tests. A later analysis found that most CMV-associated TCR beta chains appeared HLA-restricted, with HLA associations seemingly driven largely by CMV exposure. Compared with equally common non-associated chains, HLA-associated TCR beta chains in a later analysis were more clonally expanded and had lower generation probabilities. A later analysis found that TCR association rates varied across HLA loci, with DRB1 alleles showing the most associated TCRs and HLA-C alleles the fewest. Assigning TCR associations to individual alleles was difficult when HLA alleles, especially DR and DQ, strongly co-occurred. In vitro tests confirmed that a few of the cytomegalovirus-associated TCR beta chains recognize cytomegalovirus antigens. The cohort was sequenced for TCR beta chains only, and without alpha or paired-chain data the features that could be detected were limited. Several of the top co-occurrence clusters appeared to be linked to parvovirus B19, influenza, CMV and Epstein-Barr virus, according to a later analysis. The study listed 150 to 200 TCR beta chains as associated with cytomegalovirus. A further reported finding was that TCR beta sequences accurately predicted the HLA-A and HLA-B alleles for most subjects in the first cohort. In a later analysis, around 17,000 TCR beta sequences were associated with specific HLA alleles at a false discovery rate of 0.05. The authors suggested that the approach could potentially be extended to other disease states and immunological phenotypes.

The protocol used for the library was the immunoSEQ multiplex PCR assay. For the multiplex PCR, a mixture combining 60 forward primers for TCR Vbeta segments and 13 reverse primers for TCR Jbeta segments was used. A multiplex PCR assay on genomic DNA amplified the CDR3 region of rearranged TCR beta genes. On the Illumina HiSeq System, the amplified TCR beta libraries were sequenced as 87-base-pair reads. The authors' pipeline ran thus. A later analysis counted 65 million to 90 million unique TCR beta chains across the 666 repertoires, and 9 million to 14 million of these chains were shared by at least two donors. To remove PCR and sequencing errors, raw reads were error-corrected and collapsed into unique sequences using a nearest-neighbor algorithm that merged closely related sequences. V, D and J gene segments were assigned by aligning CDR3 sequences to IMGT reference sequences. Each retained sequence needed at least a six-nucleotide match to both a V gene segment and a J gene segment. A rearrangement counted as productive if the CDR3 had no stop codons and remained in frame with V and J, and every other rearrangement counted as non-productive. Following IMGT convention, CDR3 was defined as the stretch from the second conserved V-encoded cysteine up to the conserved J-encoded phenylalanine. The earlier analysis of a few hundred of the donors excluded any sequence lacking an unambiguous match to a single V gene segment. In an earlier analysis of 450 to 700 of the donors, V segments were called functional above 56.7% productive rearrangements and were called segregating when the between-donor standard deviation exceeded 5%. A statistical classification framework was developed to diagnose cytomegalovirus status using the catalog of TCR beta chain sequences. A later analysis assigned V and J genes by comparing TCR nucleotide sequences with IMGT/GENE-DB human TR gene sequences. A later analysis assigned CDR3 sequences and most-parsimonious VDJ recombination scenarios with the TCRdist pipeline. In a later analysis, each TCR beta chain was defined by its CDR3 amino acid sequence together with its V-gene family, and reads lacking a unique V-gene family were excluded. To address suspected cross-contamination and a sequencing artifact, a later analysis removed roughly 580 highly shared, low-generation-probability nucleotide sequences. In a later analysis, a clonal expansion index for each public chain was calculated from normalized within-repertoire ranks of inferred template counts. Generation probabilities in a later analysis came from a VDJ recombination model fitted to out-of-frame rearrangements, and those results were checked against IGoR. A later analysis scored TCR-TCR, TCR-HLA and TCR-CMV co-occurrence with hypergeometric tests, applying a repertoire-size bias correction to TCR pairs. To estimate false discovery rates, a later analysis permuted the HLA or CMV assignments 20 times. In a later analysis, co-occurring TCRs were grouped using DBSCAN, with TCRdist sequence similarity added in when clustering inside HLA-allele-positive subsets. Repertoires with fewer than 30,000 or more than 120,000 public chains were left out of co-occurrence clustering, as were four to six repertoires with anomalous nucleotide sharing. Entries here come from immuneACCESS through TCRdb and include only in-frame sequences with V and J called. Some clones fail to appear in such tables; in the studies checked, an unresolved V gene covers under half of the shortfall, and the cause of the remainder is unknown. That table gives V, J and clone size, and the DNA gave D and trimming. The sample table contains 140,000 or so clones; only one count was recorded for around two thirds of them. The top ten constitute 4.3% of the sample.

Looking up the germline V gene (reference sequence) yields CDR1 WNHNN and CDR2 SYGVQD. The germline V and J ends show losses of 3 bases and 5 bases respectively, and no gene match explains 10 bases of the junction. The CDR3 covers 16 residues, taking in both the cysteine and the phenylalanine. The read is trimmed to its CDR3 DNA, 48 bases read in frame from base 1. The cohort consisted of 666 healthy bone marrow donors. Cohort members were all nominally healthy when sampled, although unrecorded immune exposures were likely present. The donor was CMV seropositive and belonged to the group of 250 to 300 seropositive cohort members. Each donor provided a peripheral blood sample, and peripheral blood mononuclear cells were used for TCR beta sequencing. Genomic DNA was extracted from the blood cell samples with the Qiagen DNeasy Blood Extraction Kit. In regard to this clone: The antigen this receptor binds is unknown. Per-base quality was not reported, and no clone a single base away is much larger than it.

Sequencing was carried out using PBMCs. This sequence was found in a man between 18 and 29 years old in good health and CMV-seropositive. This receptor chain uses TRBV10-1 and TRBJ2-5; 9 junctional bases match TRBD2. The sequenced DNA is TGCGCCAGCAGTGACGGCTCGCGGGGGGGCCGGGAGACCCAGTACTTC. It codes for CASSDGSRGGRETQYF.